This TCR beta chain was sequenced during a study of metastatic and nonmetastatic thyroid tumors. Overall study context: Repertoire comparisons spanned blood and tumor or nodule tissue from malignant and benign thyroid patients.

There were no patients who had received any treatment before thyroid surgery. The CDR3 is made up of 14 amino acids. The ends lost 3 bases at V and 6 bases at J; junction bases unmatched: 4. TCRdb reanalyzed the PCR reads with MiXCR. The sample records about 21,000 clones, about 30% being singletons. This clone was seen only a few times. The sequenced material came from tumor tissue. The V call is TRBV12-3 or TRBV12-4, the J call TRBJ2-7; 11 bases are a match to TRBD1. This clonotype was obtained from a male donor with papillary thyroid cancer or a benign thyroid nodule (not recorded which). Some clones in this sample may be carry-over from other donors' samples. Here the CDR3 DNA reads TGTGCCAGCAGTTTCGGGGGACAGGGGGGCGAGCAGTACTTC. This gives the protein CASSFGGQGGEQYF.